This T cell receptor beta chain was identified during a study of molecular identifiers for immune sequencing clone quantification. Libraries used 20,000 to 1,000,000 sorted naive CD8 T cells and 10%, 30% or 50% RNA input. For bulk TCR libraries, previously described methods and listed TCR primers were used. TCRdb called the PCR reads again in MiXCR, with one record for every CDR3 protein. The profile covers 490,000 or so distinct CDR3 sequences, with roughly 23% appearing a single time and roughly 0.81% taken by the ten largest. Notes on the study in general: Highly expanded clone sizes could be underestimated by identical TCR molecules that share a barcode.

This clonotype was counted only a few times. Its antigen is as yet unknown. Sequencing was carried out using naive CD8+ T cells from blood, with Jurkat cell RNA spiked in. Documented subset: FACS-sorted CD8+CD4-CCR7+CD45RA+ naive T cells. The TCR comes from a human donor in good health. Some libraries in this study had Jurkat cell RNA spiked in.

DNA for the CDR3: TGTGCCAGCAGCTCTTACAGGGGGACCACCGGGGAGCTGTTTTTT. The encoded protein is CASSSYRGTTGELFF. This chain connects TRBV7-9 to TRBJ2-2, with 8 bases aligning to TRBD1. V lost 4 bases and J lost 4; bases outside the gene matches: 5. This CDR3 contains 15 residues. Germline V gives CDR1 SEHNR, CDR2 FQNEAQ (reference sequence).